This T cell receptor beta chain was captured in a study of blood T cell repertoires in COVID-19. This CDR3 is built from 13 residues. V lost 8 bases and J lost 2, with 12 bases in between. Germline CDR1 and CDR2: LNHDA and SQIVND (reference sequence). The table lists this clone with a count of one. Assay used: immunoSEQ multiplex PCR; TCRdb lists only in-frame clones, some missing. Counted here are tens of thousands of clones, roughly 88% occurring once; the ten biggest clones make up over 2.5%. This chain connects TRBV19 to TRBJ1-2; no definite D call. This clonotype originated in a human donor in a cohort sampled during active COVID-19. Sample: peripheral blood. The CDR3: CASGVSPNYGYTF. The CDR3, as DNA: TGTGCCAGTGGAGTATCACCAAACTATGGCTACACCTTC. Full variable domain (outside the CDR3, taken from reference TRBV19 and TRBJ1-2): DGGITQSPKYLFRKEGQNVTLSCEQNLNHDAMYWYRQDPGQGLRLIYYSQIVNDFQKGDIAEGYSVSREKKESFPLTVTSAQKNPTAFYLCASGVSPNYGYTFGSGTRLTVV.